The 15 T cell receptor beta chains given below trace back to one sample, sequenced in a study of T cell clones after liver transplantation. TCRdb keeps only in-frame clones here, not all; method: immunoSEQ multiplex PCR. This table has 20,000 to 25,000 clones, around two thirds appearing once. This sample comprised CD4+ T cells from blood, obtained before liver transplant. The origin of the receptors is a human donor who received a liver transplant.

This chain uses TRBV28 with TRBJ1-2, with 10 bases lining up with TRBD1. V trimming: 5 bases; J trimming: 2 bases; junction bases outside the gene matches: 2. Germline assignment: CDR1 MDHEN and CDR2 SYDVKM. The CDR3 is made up of 14 amino acids. CDR3 DNA sequence: TGTGCCAGCAGTCCGACAGGGGGCAACTATGGCTACACCTTC. Its translation is CASSPTGGNYGYTF.

This clone appeared a single time. The chain couples TRBV9 to TRBJ2-5, with 7 nucleotides matching TRBD1. CDR1 and CDR2 (germline): SGDLS, YYNGEE. This CDR3 spans 15 amino acids. Trimming cost V 0 bases and J 3 bases; bases outside gene matches: 5. The CDR3 DNA reads as TGTGCCAGCAGCGTAGGTGACAGGGCCGAAGAGACCCAGTACTTC. Amino acids: CASSVGDRAEETQYF.

This chain links TRBV2 with TRBJ2-3, with unresolved D. CDR3 length: 16 amino acids. CDR1 and CDR2 from the germline V gene are SNHLY and FYNNEI. Trimming removed 7 bases at V and 2 bases at J, with 19 bases between. CDR3 bases: TGTGCCAGCATCGAGGACGCAATACTACTCACAGATACGCAGTATTTT. This codes for CASIEDAILLTDTQYF.

The chain uses TRBV15 and TRBJ2-5, with no clear D. CDR3 size: 13 residues. Per the germline V gene, CDR1 is LNHNV and CDR2 is YYDKDF (reference sequence). V lost 0 bases, J lost 2 bases, and 4 bases lay in between. CDR3 bases: TGTGCCACCAGCAGAGATCAGCAAGAGACCCAGTACTTC. Amino acid sequence: CATSRDQQETQYF.

The J gene is TRBJ1-6, the V gene TRBV10-3; D gene uncertain. Germline V gene data show CDR1 as ENHRY and CDR2 as SYGVKD. The CDR3 has 17 residues. Trimming took 0 bases from V and 5 from J, leaving 14 bases between them. This CDR3 is CAISESLLVRDNSPLHF. The CDR3, as DNA: TGTGCCATCAGTGAGTCTTTACTCGTTAGAGATAATTCACCCCTCCACTTT.

This chain connects TRBV10-1 to TRBJ2-5, with D tentatively TRBD1 or TRBD2 (7 bases each). The CDR3 has 15 residues. Trimming took off 2 bases at V and 2 bases at J, with 12 bases between the two ends. Germline lookup yields CDR1 WNHNN and CDR2 SYGVQD (reference sequence). The CDR3 bases are TGCGCCAGCAGTGAGCAGGGGGGGAGACAAGAGACCCAGTACTTC. This encodes CASSEQGGRQETQYF.

This clone was seen more than once but under ten times. The chain links TRBV5-1 to TRBJ1-5; D gene uncertain. There are 13 residues in the CDR3. V shed 0 bases and J shed 1 base, with 2 bases lying between them. The germline gives CDR1 SGHRS, CDR2 YFSETQ. CDR3 region: CASSLESNQPQHF. In DNA form, the CDR3 reads TGCGCCAGCAGCTTGGAAAGCAATCAGCCCCAGCATTTT. The whole variable domain, remainder taken from reference TRBV5-1 and TRBJ1-5, is KAGVTQTPRYLIKTRGQQVTLSCSPISGHRSVSWYQQTPGQGLQFLFEYFSETQRNKGNFPGRFSGRQFSNSRSEMNVSTLELGDSALYLCASSLESNQPQHFGDGTRLSIL.

This clone was detected a few times. This chain uses TRBV11-3 with TRBJ2-3, with TRBD2 matching over 8 bases. CDR1 and CDR2 (germline): SGHNT, YENEEA. Trimming removed 5 bases from V and 2 bases from J; junction bases left unmatched: 6. This CDR3 has 15 amino acids. CDR3 sequence: CASSPGGGPTDTQYF. The CDR3, as DNA: TGTGCCAGCAGCCCCGGGGGGGGCCCCACAGATACGCAGTATTTT.

The chain uses TRBV5-1 and TRBJ2-7; no firm D call. The ends were cut back, 4 bases at V and 2 bases at J, with 13 bases in the middle. Germline CDR1 and CDR2: SGHRS and YFSETQ. The CDR3 totals 14 residues. The CDR3 reads CASSLPSQTYEQYV. The CDR3 region has the DNA TGCGCCAGCAGCCTCCCCTCCCAGACCTACGAGCAGTACGTC.

This clone is medium-sized within its sample. The chain links TRBV5-1 to TRBJ1-2; the D is unclear. The CDR3 consists of 14 residues. V was shortened by 0 bases and J by 6 bases, with 12 bases between the two germline ends. Per the germline V gene, CDR1 is SGHRS and CDR2 is YFSETQ. The CDR3, as DNA: TGCGCCAGCAGCTTGGATGGAGGACGGGATGGCTACACCTTC. This translates into CASSLDGGRDGYTF.

In nucleotides, the CDR3 is TGTGCCACCAGCAGAGAGGGCCCAAAAAATGAGCAGTTCTTC. It is translated as CATSREGPKNEQFF. The chain couples TRBV15 to TRBJ2-1; unclear D gene. CDR3 length equals 14 residues. Germline CDR1 reads LNHNV; CDR2 reads YYDKDF (reference sequence). V was trimmed by 0 bases and J by 7 bases, leaving 10 bases between them.

The gene calls are TRBV15 and TRBJ1-3, with unresolved D. Germline CDR1 reads LNHNV; CDR2 reads YYDKDF (reference sequence). The length of the CDR3 is 15 residues. V lost 0 bases to trimming and J lost 3 bases, with 9 bases between them. CDR3 amino acids: CATSRDPGNGNTIYF. In DNA, the CDR3 is TGTGCCACCAGCAGAGATCCCGGGAATGGAAACACCATATATTTT.

This chain joins TRBV5-1 and TRBJ2-1; TRBD1 might be the D (6 bases). Germline V CDR1 and CDR2: SGHRS, YFSETQ. The CDR3 length is 15 residues. V was cut by 5 bases and J by 0 bases, with 12 bases left in between. CDR3 amino acids: CASRQGRTSYNEQFF. The CDR3 coding sequence is TGCGCCAGCAGGCAGGGGCGGACCTCCTACAATGAGCAGTTCTTC.

The chain carries TRBV9 and TRBJ2-3, with TRBD2 matching over 13 bases. The germline V gene has CDR1 SGDLS and CDR2 YYNGEE. The CDR3 length is 17 residues. Trimming cost V 7 bases and J 4 bases; bases outside gene matches: 12. CDR3 region: CASAQLAGGRRADTQYF. CDR3 DNA: TGTGCCAGCGCCCAACTAGCGGGGGGGCGTCGGGCAGATACGCAGTATTTT.

V gene TRBV2 combines with J gene TRBJ2-1, with TRBD1 matching over 8 bases. Per the germline V gene, CDR1 is SNHLY and CDR2 is FYNNEI. Unmatched junction bases numbered 16, after V lost 2 bases and J lost 4 bases. CDR3 length: 19 amino acids. The DNA for the CDR3 is TGTGCCAGCAGTGAACCTGACAGGGGTTCAGCCAATAATTACAATGAGCAGTTCTTC. Amino acids: CASSEPDRGSANNYNEQFF.